This T cell receptor (beta chain) came from a study of blood T cell repertoires in COVID-19. In the study overall: Whether acute or convalescent, the COVID-19 samples came from the United States, Italy and Spain. Sources were T cells, B-cell-depleted T cells, or PBMCs; the material itself was cDNA or gDNA.

In Seattle, patients joined the study during active infection and were tracked longitudinally. Authors' data handling: Estimated nucleated cell counts came from reference gene primer amplification. Generated by immunoSEQ multiplex PCR, the TCRdb table keeps only in-frame clones and is missing some. V and J calls plus clone size are reproduced from that table; the DNA served to infer D and trimming. Altogether roughly 480,000 clones are present, nearly 90% being singletons, with the ten largest covering roughly 1%. V shed 1 base and J shed 10 bases, with 14 bases lying between them. The CDR3 runs to 14 residues. Germline values: CDR1 SEHNR, CDR2 FQNEAQ (reference sequence).

J is TRBJ2-1 and V is TRBV7-9; TRBD2 is a possible D gene (5 bases). The TCR sequence derives from a man aged 18 to 35 with COVID-19, enrolled during active disease. Sample: peripheral blood. Here the CDR3 DNA reads TGTGCCAGCAGCTTAGAAGGACGGGGAAGGGAGCAGTTCTTC. Protein product: CASSLEGRGREQFF.